This is a list of T cell receptor beta chains from one sample in a study of shared T cell receptors in the human thymus. The table came from immunoSEQ multiplex PCR; TCRdb's copy has only in-frame clones and leaves some out. The sample lists just under 550,000 clones, roughly 74% occurring once. Another study also made use of these data, one on human thymus T cells.

Source material: thymocytes. Receptor source: a boy less than two years old with a congenital heart defect. Each CDR3 is given with its conserved first and last residue. The order of the fields is CDR3 DNA, CDR3 protein, V gene, clone size, D gene, J gene. D genes are given only for firm matches. A row's size may be missing; if present it is once, few, many or a size class.

TGTGCCAGTAGTATTGGCCCGGGACTAGCCGGACCGAGCTCCTACAATGAGCAGTTCTTC	CASSIGPGLAGPSSYNEQFF	TRBV19	NA	TRBD2	TRBJ2-1
TGCGCCAGCAGCTTGCGCGGGAGTATCGATGAGCAGTTCTTC	CASSLRGSIDEQFF	TRBV5-1	NA	TRBD2	TRBJ2-1
TGTGCCAGCAGATGGGGGCTTAGGGATGGCTACACCTTC	CASRWGLRDGYTF	TRBV5-4	NA	NA	TRBJ1-2
TGTGCCACCGCATACGTCGGGACAGGGGGTTTCCTTGGCAATCAGCCCCAGCATTTT	CATAYVGTGGFLGNQPQHF	TRBV15	few	TRBD1	TRBJ1-5
TGTGCCAGCAGTTCAGCTAAGACAGGGCAGGGCCCCTCCTACGAGCAGTACTTC	CASSSAKTGQGPSYEQYF	TRBV27	once	TRBD1	TRBJ2-7
TGTGCCAGCAGCACCGGGACAGGCATCTACGAGCAGTACTTC	CASSTGTGIYEQYF	TRBV5-6	NA	TRBD1	TRBJ2-7
TGTGCCACCAGCCTGCCGGGACAGGGGACTGTAGGCTCCTACGAGCAGTACTTC	CATSLPGQGTVGSYEQYF	TRBV15	NA	TRBD1	TRBJ2-7
TGTGCCAGCAGCGGGATGTTAGAGGCTTTCTTT	CASSGMLEAFF	TRBV6-7	few	NA	TRBJ1-1
TGTGCCAGCTCACCTAGGACGCGGGGGTGGGGGAACACTGAAGCTTTCTTT	CASSPRTRGWGNTEAFF	TRBV18	once	NA	TRBJ1-1
TGTGCCAGTAGTATAGGTCAGCGGGAGGAAGAGACCCAGTACTTC	CASSIGQREEETQYF	TRBV19	NA	TRBD2	TRBJ2-5
TGTGCCATCAGCGAACTAGCGGGAGATTGTGAGCAGTTCTTC	CAISELAGDCEQFF	TRBV10-3	NA	TRBD2	TRBJ2-1
TGTGCCAGCAGCCCGGGTGGGAGTTGCCCAGATACGCAGTATTTT	CASSPGGSCPDTQYF	TRBV6-5	NA	NA	TRBJ2-3
TGTGCCAGCAGCCCTCGGCCGGGACACCTCTACGAGCAGTACTTC	CASSPRPGHLYEQYF	TRBV7-2	NA	NA	TRBJ2-7
TGTGCCAGCAGCCCTGGACAGGGTAACACTGAAGCTTTCTTT	CASSPGQGNTEAFF	TRBV21-1	NA	NA	TRBJ1-1
TGTGCCAGCAGTTTAGAGGGCCCGGGCGAGCAGTACTTC	CASSLEGPGEQYF	TRBV28	NA	NA	TRBJ2-7
TGCGCCAGCAGCCCCGGACTAGCGAGCCAAGAGACCCAGTACTTC	CASSPGLASQETQYF	TRBV5-1	NA	TRBD2	TRBJ2-5
TGTGCCAGCAGCTTTGGTGGTCTTGGACAGGGCGCCTACAATGAGCAGTTCTTC	CASSFGGLGQGAYNEQFF	TRBV7-9	NA	TRBD1	TRBJ2-1
TGCGCCAGCAGCGGGGAGGGGATAACGAACACCGGGGAGCTGTTTTTT	CASSGEGITNTGELFF	TRBV5-1	NA	TRBD2	TRBJ2-2
TGTGCCACCAGCAGAGATGATCAGGACAATCAGCCCCAGCATTTT	CATSRDDQDNQPQHF	TRBV15	NA	NA	TRBJ1-5
TGTGCCAGCAGCGCGACAGGGTCGCGGGGCTACACCTTC	CASSATGSRGYTF	TRBV9	once	TRBD1	TRBJ1-2
TGTGCCAGCAGTTACGCGAGGGCTAGCTCCTACGAGCAGTACTTC	CASSYARASSYEQYF	TRBV6-5	NA	NA	TRBJ2-7
TGCGCCAGCAGCCAAGATAGCGGAAGCTCCTACAATGAGCAGTTCTTC	CASSQDSGSSYNEQFF	TRBV4-1	NA	NA	TRBJ2-1
TGCGCCAGCAGCTTTAAAGGGGACAGGACCCCCTATGGCTACACCTTC	CASSFKGDRTPYGYTF	TRBV5-1	NA	TRBD1	TRBJ1-2
TGTGCCAGCAGTTTTTGGGAGGGGGATTACGAGCAGTACTTC	CASSFWEGDYEQYF	TRBV28	NA	NA	TRBJ2-7
TGTGCCAGCAGCAGTGATACAGGTCTCTATGGCTACACCTTC	CASSSDTGLYGYTF	TRBV21-1	NA	NA	TRBJ1-2
TGTGCCAGCAGCTTAGCGGCGGGGAACACCGGGGAGCTGTTTTTT	CASSLAAGNTGELFF	TRBV11-3	NA	NA	TRBJ2-2
TGTGCCAGCAGTGAAGGGGTTAGCGGAGCAAGAGGGATGGAGACCCAGTACTTC	CASSEGVSGARGMETQYF	TRBV25-1	NA	NA	TRBJ2-5
TGTGCCAGCAGTACCGACAGGGGGGATACCACTGAAGCTTTCTTT	CASSTDRGDTTEAFF	TRBV25-1	NA	TRBD1	TRBJ1-1
TGTGCCAGCACTCCACTTAGCGGGGCCAGCACAGATACGCAGTATTTT	CASTPLSGASTDTQYF	TRBV6-6	NA	TRBD2	TRBJ2-3
TGTGCCAGCAGCCAAGAAAGACGGGGACAGGGGGGAAACACCATATATTTT	CASSQERRGQGGNTIYF	TRBV14	NA	TRBD1	TRBJ1-3
TGTGCCAGCAGCCAAAGGGACAGGGGGTTATACGAGCAGTACTTC	CASSQRDRGLYEQYF	TRBV7-2	NA	TRBD1	TRBJ2-7
TGTGCCAGCAGGTACGAAGCTAGCGGGAGGGCAGATACGCAGTATTTT	CASRYEASGRADTQYF	TRBV6-6	NA	TRBD2	TRBJ2-3
TGTGCCAGCATCGGTGGCACTGAAGCTTTCTTT	CASIGGTEAFF	TRBV6-6	once	NA	TRBJ1-1
TGTGCCAGCAGCTTAACCGGGACAGGGGATTCCGAGCAGTACTTC	CASSLTGTGDSEQYF	TRBV11-2	NA	TRBD1	TRBJ2-7
TGCGCCAGCAGTTTCGGGACTAGCGGGAGTTACGAGCAGTACTTC	CASSFGTSGSYEQYF	TRBV5-1	NA	TRBD2	TRBJ2-7
TGTGCCAGCAGCCGACAGATGAACACCGGGGAGCTGTTTTTT	CASSRQMNTGELFF	TRBV14	NA	NA	TRBJ2-2
TGTGCCAGCAGCCAAGATCTTGATTTTGTAACGGGAGACACAGATACGCAGTATTTT	CASSQDLDFVTGDTDTQYF	TRBV14	NA	NA	TRBJ2-3
TGTGCCAGCAGCCCCCTGTTACAGGGGCGGACTAATGAAAAACTGTTTTTT	CASSPLLQGRTNEKLFF	TRBV7-6	NA	TRBD1	TRBJ1-4
TGTGCCTGGAGTGTTCCCGAAGGGGGAGAGACCCAGTACTTC	CAWSVPEGGETQYF	TRBV30	NA	NA	TRBJ2-5
TGTGCCAGCAGCTTAGAGGGGACTAGCGGGAGGGCCGTCGGTGAGCAGTTCTTC	CASSLEGTSGRAVGEQFF	TRBV11-2	NA	TRBD2	TRBJ2-1
TGTGCCAGCAGCCGTGGGCCTACTCCGATCCTGACTTTC	CASSRGPTPILTF	TRBV14	NA	NA	TRBJ2-6
TGTGCCAGCTCAACCAGGGGGAAGTCCTACGAGCAGTACTTC	CASSTRGKSYEQYF	TRBV18	NA	TRBD1	TRBJ2-7
TGTGCCAGCAGTTTAGGGCAGGTTAGCAATCAGCCCCAGCATTTT	CASSLGQVSNQPQHF	TRBV28	NA	NA	TRBJ1-5
TGTGCCAGCAGGGGGAGGGGCAATCAGCCCCAGCATTTT	CASRGRGNQPQHF	TRBV27	NA	NA	TRBJ1-5
TGTGCCTGGAGCGGTATCCTCGGGACTAGCGGGAGGGGCAATGAGCAGTTCTTC	CAWSGILGTSGRGNEQFF	TRBV30	NA	TRBD2	TRBJ2-1
TGCAGCGTTCGGACAGGTTGGGACACTGAAGCTTTCTTT	CSVRTGWDTEAFF	TRBV29-1	NA	TRBD1	TRBJ1-1
TGTGCCACCAGCAGGTTGACTAGCAGGGCCAATGAGCAGTTCTTC	CATSRLTSRANEQFF	TRBV15	NA	TRBD2	TRBJ2-1
TGTGCCACCAGCAGAGATGAAGCTACAGGGATAGCCAAAAACATTCAGTACTTC	CATSRDEATGIAKNIQYF	TRBV15	NA	NA	TRBJ2-4
TGTGCCAGCAGACCCACGGTCCCCTCCTACGAGCAGTACTTC	CASRPTVPSYEQYF	TRBV7-8	once	NA	TRBJ2-7
TGTGCCAGCAGCTTGATCGGGACAGCGAGACTTTACAATGAGCAGTTCTTC	CASSLIGTARLYNEQFF	TRBV7-4	NA	TRBD1	TRBJ2-1
TGTGCCAGCAGTTTATGCTCGGGGGGCAGAGTCTACGAGCAGTACTTC	CASSLCSGGRVYEQYF	TRBV28	NA	NA	TRBJ2-7
TGTGCCAGCAGTTTATCACGCAGGGGCCTCTATGGCTACACCTTC	CASSLSRRGLYGYTF	TRBV27	NA	NA	TRBJ1-2
TGTGCCAGCAGCACCACTAGCGGGAGGCCTTACGAGCAGTACTTC	CASSTTSGRPYEQYF	TRBV7-2	NA	TRBD2	TRBJ2-7
TGTGCCAGCAGCCTAGGGGTGGCGGGGGAAAAGGAGTTTTTT	CASSLGVAGEKEFF	TRBV21-1	once	NA	TRBJ1-4
TGCGCCAGCAGCTCGGTAGGCCTAGCCTACGAGCAGTACTTC	CASSSVGLAYEQYF	TRBV5-1	NA	NA	TRBJ2-7